What follows are 22 T cell receptor beta chains derived from one specimen sequenced in a study of cytomegalovirus exposure and HLA in healthy donors. The PCR was carried out with 60 Vbeta primers and 13 Jbeta primers. Clones were sequenced by immunoSEQ multiplex PCR, and TCRdb holds only the in-frame ones, with some missing. Seen here are 150,000 or so clones, around four fifths observed once, and the top ten hold 1.4%. Sequenced material: PBMCs. These receptors all stem from a man aged 30-40 years in good health and CMV-seropositive.

J is TRBJ1-2 and V is TRBV9; the D gene is possibly TRBD1 (5 bases). V was clipped by 4 bases and J by 0 bases, with 13 bases between them. The germline V gene encodes CDR1 SGDLS and CDR2 YYNGEE. CDR3 length equals 15 residues. Written as DNA, the CDR3 is TGTGCCAGCAGCTCTGGACACCAAACTAACTATGGCTACACCTTC. Its translation is CASSSGHQTNYGYTF.

As concerns this clone: Other DNA sequences within the sample encode an identical CDR3. The V call is TRBV9, the J call TRBJ1-4; no definite D call. CDR1 SGDLS and CDR2 YYNGEE come from the germline V gene. The V and J ends lost 2 bases and 0 bases respectively, with 5 bases between them. The CDR3 is 14 amino acids. The CDR3 region has the DNA TGTGCCAGCAGCGTTGGAGCAACTAATGAAAAACTGTTTTTT. Protein sequence: CASSVGATNEKLFF.

The J gene is TRBJ2-7, the V gene TRBV19; 8 positions agree with TRBD2. The V segment lost 4 bases and the J segment 5 bases; nucleotides outside the gene matches: 7. CDR3 size: 14 residues. In germline, CDR1 is LNHDA, CDR2 SQIVND (reference sequence). Here the CDR3 DNA reads TGTGCCAGTAGTACAACCGGGACTAGAAACGAGCAGTACTTC. It encodes CASSTTGTRNEQYF.

V is TRBV6-5 and J is TRBJ2-1; a weak D match, TRBD1 (6 bases). This CDR3 is 16 amino acids long. Trimming left V 2 bases short and J 0 bases short, with 11 bases between. Germline V gene lookup returns CDR1 MNHEY and CDR2 SVGAGI. Here the CDR3 DNA reads TGTGCCAGCAGTTACGAAGACAGGACCTCCTACAATGAGCAGTTCTTC. It is translated as CASSYEDRTSYNEQFF.

The gene calls are TRBV10-1 and TRBJ2-5; 10 nucleotides agree with TRBD2. Trimming cost V 4 bases and J 2 bases; bases outside gene matches: 7. The germline V gene encodes CDR1 WNHNN and CDR2 SYGVQD (reference sequence). The CDR3 contains 16 residues. This chain's CDR3 is CASSAIISGGQETQYF. The CDR3 nucleotides are TGCGCCAGCAGTGCGATCATTAGCGGGGGGCAAGAGACCCAGTACTTC.

J is TRBJ1-1 and V is TRBV10-1; a weak D match, TRBD1 (6 bases). This CDR3 comprises 15 residues. Trimming took off 9 bases at V and 2 bases at J, with 19 bases between the two ends. Germline lookup yields CDR1 WNHNN and CDR2 SYGVQD (reference sequence). The CDR3 region has the DNA TGCGCCAGTGGCGGTGGACAGAACTATAACACTGAAGCTTTCTTT. Translated, it gives CASGGGQNYNTEAFF.

This chain uses TRBV7-9 with TRBJ1-4, with 8 positions matching TRBD1. The CDR3 has 15 residues. The germline gives CDR1 SEHNR, CDR2 FQNEAQ (reference sequence). With V trimmed by 6 bases and J by 3 bases, 6 bases remained unmatched. This chain's CDR3 is CASRSRGRANEKLFF. CDR3 DNA: TGTGCCAGCAGAAGCAGGGGGCGGGCTAATGAAAAACTGTTTTTT.

The chain couples TRBV2 to TRBJ1-3; perhaps TRBD1 as D (6 bases). V lost 6 bases to trimming and J lost 4 bases, with 16 bases between them. This CDR3 spans 15 amino acids. Germline V gene lookup returns CDR1 SNHLY and CDR2 FYNNEI. CDR3 in amino acids: CASSRFGQTGNTIYF. CDR3 in DNA: TGTGCCAGCAGCCGATTCGGACAGACGGGAAACACCATATATTTT.

The chain links TRBV19 to TRBJ1-5; a weak D match, TRBD1 (6 bases). V dropped 10 bases and J dropped 2 bases, with 15 bases sitting between them. This CDR3 is 14 amino acids long. The germline CDR1 and CDR2 sequences are LNHDA and SQIVND (reference sequence). In nucleotides, the CDR3 is TGTGCCATTTCGGACAGAGTAGGCAATCAGCCCCAGCATTTT. It encodes CAISDRVGNQPQHF. Full variable domain (missing parts from reference TRBV19 and TRBJ1-5): DGGITQSPKYLFRKEGQNVTLSCEQNLNHDAMYWYRQDPGQGLRLIYYSQIVNDFQKGDIAEGYSVSREKKESFPLTVTSAQKNPTAFYLCAISDRVGNQPQHFGDGTRLSIL.

V and J are TRBV9 and TRBJ2-7, with 10 positions matching TRBD1. Trimming cost V 1 base and J 3 bases; bases outside gene matches: 4. The CDR3 extends over 15 amino acids. Germline V gives CDR1 SGDLS, CDR2 YYNGEE. The CDR3 loop reads CASSVLGQGDYEQYF. CDR3 in DNA: TGTGCCAGCAGCGTATTAGGACAGGGGGACTACGAGCAGTACTTC.

This clone was seen a handful of times. V and J are TRBV7-9 and TRBJ1-1; D perhaps matches TRBD1 (5 bases). Germline assignment: CDR1 SEHNR and CDR2 FQNEAQ (reference sequence). The CDR3 extends over 15 amino acids. V lost 2 bases and J lost 0, with 10 bases in between. This chain's CDR3 is CASSLYYRMNTEAFF. CDR3 DNA sequence: TGTGCCAGCAGCTTATACTACAGGATGAACACTGAAGCTTTCTTT.

This chain links TRBV5-1 with TRBJ2-1; 12 bases line up with TRBD2. Germline CDR1 is SGHRS and CDR2 is YFSETQ. V trimming: 0 bases; J trimming: 6 bases; junction bases outside the gene matches: 10. The CDR3 consists of 18 residues. The CDR3, as DNA: TGCGCCAGCAGCTTGGGGTCTAGCGGGGGGGGAAAACTCAATGAGCAGTTCTTC. Translated: CASSLGSSGGGKLNEQFF. Using reference TRBV5-1 and TRBJ2-1 for the parts outside the CDR3, the full variable domain is KAGVTQTPRYLIKTRGQQVTLSCSPISGHRSVSWYQQTPGQGLQFLFEYFSETQRNKGNFPGRFSGRQFSNSRSEMNVSTLELGDSALYLCASSLGSSGGGKLNEQFFGPGTRLTVL.

The chain links TRBV6-6 to TRBJ1-2; D perhaps matches TRBD1 (5 bases). The length of the CDR3 is 12 residues. Germline loops: CDR1 MNHNY, CDR2 SVGAGI (reference sequence). Trimming removed 6 bases from V and 8 bases from J, with 13 bases in between. The CDR3: CASRPDSGGYTF. The DNA for the CDR3 is TGTGCCAGCAGGCCCGACAGTGGCGGCTACACCTTC.

The V and J genes are TRBV6-5 and TRBJ2-7; 9 nucleotides line up with TRBD1. J gave up 3 bases and V 2 bases, and 5 bases lay outside the gene matches. This CDR3 spans 15 amino acids. Germline loops: CDR1 MNHEY, CDR2 SVGAGI. CDR3 nucleotides: TGTGCCAGCAGTTACACGGACAGGGGCATCTACGAGCAGTACTTC. Translation gives CASSYTDRGIYEQYF.

The chain links TRBV19 to TRBJ2-7; TRBD2 matches 9 bases. J gave up 6 bases and V 7 bases, and 13 bases lay outside the gene matches. The V gene's germline CDR1 is LNHDA and CDR2 SQIVND (reference sequence). The CDR3 is 15 amino acids. The CDR3 is CASKGVAGVDSEQYF. CDR3 nucleotide sequence: TGTGCCAGTAAGGGGGTAGCGGGAGTTGACAGCGAGCAGTACTTC. Full variable domain (remainder filled in from reference TRBV19 and TRBJ2-7): DGGITQSPKYLFRKEGQNVTLSCEQNLNHDAMYWYRQDPGQGLRLIYYSQIVNDFQKGDIAEGYSVSREKKESFPLTVTSAQKNPTAFYLCASKGVAGVDSEQYFGPGTRLTVT.

Remarks on this clone: At one boundary the junction diverges from the germline segment, which might be a read error. This sequence joins TRBV7-9 and TRBJ2-5; 9 bases map to TRBD2. Germline values: CDR1 SEHNR, CDR2 FQNEAQ (reference sequence). The CDR3 loop spans 17 amino acids. The CDR3 reads CSSSPGGSGGFQETQYF. CDR3 bases: TGTTCCAGCAGCCCCGGGGGGAGCGGGGGGTTCCAAGAGACCCAGTACTTC. The complete variable domain, with remaining parts taken from reference TRBV7-9 and TRBJ2-5, reads DTGVSQNPRHKITKRGQNVTFRCDPISEHNRLYWYRQTLGQGPEFLTYFQNEAQLEKSRLLSDRFSAERPKGSFSTLEIQRTEQGDSAMYLCSSSPGGSGGFQETQYFGPGTRLLVL.

The J gene is TRBJ2-3, the V gene TRBV10-1; TRBD2 aligns across 9 bases. V lost 3 bases, J lost 3 bases, and 1 base stayed unmatched. This CDR3 has 14 amino acids. The germline V gene has CDR1 WNHNN and CDR2 SYGVQD (reference sequence). CDR3 sequence: CASSDAGGTDTQYF. The CDR3 nucleotides read TGCGCCAGCAGTGATGCGGGGGGGACAGATACGCAGTATTTT.

The chain uses TRBV9 and TRBJ2-1, with 13 bases fitting TRBD2. The ends lost 0 bases at V and 6 bases at J; junction bases unmatched: 9. The germline V gene encodes CDR1 SGDLS and CDR2 YYNGEE. The CDR3 spans 18 residues. CDR3 sequence: CASSVAESGTSGVNEQFF. The CDR3 DNA is TGTGCCAGCAGCGTAGCCGAATCCGGGACTAGCGGGGTCAATGAGCAGTTCTTC.

This clone was detected only once. The chain recombines TRBV28 with TRBJ2-5; 14 bases are a match to TRBD2. The CDR3 spans 16 residues. Trimming at V came to 5 bases and at J to 3 bases, leaving 5 bases not matched to a gene. CDR1 is MDHEN and CDR2 is SYDVKM in the germline V gene. The CDR3 sequence: CASSPGLAGAKETQYF. The CDR3 DNA follows: TGTGCCAGCAGTCCGGGACTAGCGGGAGCTAAAGAGACCCAGTACTTC. The entire variable domain, with the rest obtained from reference TRBV28 and TRBJ2-5, is as follows: DVKVTQSSRYLVKRTGEKVFLECVQDMDHENMFWYRQDPGLGLRLIYFSYDVKMKEKGDIPEGYSVSREKKERFSLILESASTNQTSMYLCASSPGLAGAKETQYFGPGTRLLVL.

This chain links TRBV5-1 with TRBJ2-1; D ambiguous. The V end was cut by 0 bases, the J end by 4 bases, with 5 bases between. From germline, CDR1 is SGHRS and CDR2 YFSETQ. The CDR3 has 13 residues. The DNA for the CDR3 is TGCGCCAGCAGCTTGGACGGTTACAATGAGCAGTTCTTC. This gives the protein CASSLDGYNEQFF.

V is TRBV6-1 and J is TRBJ1-2, with TRBD1 as a possible D gene (6 bases). CDR3 size: 14 residues. Looked up from germline, CDR1 is MNHNS and CDR2 is SASEGT. V lost 6 bases, J lost 8 bases, and 19 bases lay in between. The CDR3 coding sequence is TGTGCCAGCAGCCCCAGCGACAGGTCGGGGGGCTACACCTTC. Protein product: CASSPSDRSGGYTF.

This clone was counted a single time. The chain joins TRBV15 to TRBJ2-1, with D possibly matching TRBD2 (6 bases). With 0 bases removed from V and 9 bases from J, the gap between germline ends came to 27 bases. Germline loops: CDR1 LNHNV, CDR2 YYDKDF (reference sequence). The CDR3 covers 19 residues. This chain's CDR3 is CATSRDRWVTPWTTAEQFF. Here the CDR3 DNA reads TGTGCCACCAGCAGAGATCGGTGGGTAACCCCTTGGACTACAGCTGAGCAGTTCTTC.